What follows are 21 T cell receptor beta chains derived from one specimen sequenced in a study of blood T cell repertoires in COVID-19. The data were produced by immunoSEQ multiplex PCR, yet TCRdb's version contains in-frame clones alone and is incomplete. This sample has about 68,000 clones; 90% to 95% occur once, and the top ten carry around 7%. The sample taken for sequencing was peripheral blood. These receptors were obtained from a middle-aged man with COVID-19, enrolled during active disease.

J is TRBJ2-1 and V is TRBV9; no clear D gene. Between the trimmed V and J ends, which lost 5 bases and 1 base, there was a span of 16 bases. Germline CDR1 SGDLS, CDR2 YYNGEE. The CDR3 is made up of 16 amino acids. The CDR3 protein is CASSVSKANSYNEQFF. The CDR3 DNA follows: TGTGCCAGCAGTGTTAGTAAAGCGAATTCCTACAATGAGCAGTTCTTC.

V and J are TRBV10-2 and TRBJ2-5, with D possibly being TRBD1 (5 bases). V lost 3 bases, J lost 5 bases, and 7 bases lay in between. CDR3 length: 12 residues. The germline V gene encodes CDR1 WSHSY and CDR2 SAAADI. The DNA for the CDR3 is TGCGCCAGCAGTGACCAGGGTGAGACCCAGTACTTC. It specifies CASSDQGETQYF.

The chain uses TRBV13 and TRBJ1-4; weak D call: TRBD1 (6 bases). This CDR3 region has 13 residues. CDR1 and CDR2 (germline): PRHDT, FYEKMQ (reference sequence). Trimming took 7 bases from V and 2 from J, leaving 8 bases between them. This CDR3 is CASKGQTNEKLFF. Here the CDR3 DNA reads TGTGCCAGCAAAGGACAGACTAATGAAAAACTGTTTTTT.

The V call is TRBV28, the J call TRBJ2-3; 7 bases are a match to TRBD1. Trimming took 8 bases from V and 6 from J; bases not matched to a gene: 14. Germline V CDR1 and CDR2: MDHEN, SYDVKM. The length of the CDR3 is 15 residues. CDR3 sequence reads: CASRGHEGGADTQYF. DNA of the CDR3: TGTGCCAGCCGGGGACATGAAGGGGGCGCGGATACGCAGTATTTT.

The rearrangement links TRBV11-2 to TRBJ2-5; tentative D call: TRBD2 (6 bases). This CDR3 comprises 13 residues. CDR1 is SGHAT and CDR2 is FQNNGV in the germline V gene. Between the trimmed V and J ends, which lost 3 bases and 5 bases, there was a span of 10 bases. In DNA form, the CDR3 reads TGTGCCAGCAGCTTTGGAGGGGATGAGACCCAGTACTTC. This encodes CASSFGGDETQYF.

J is TRBJ1-3 and V is TRBV6-1; D is uncertain. The V gene lost 1 base and the J gene lost 0 bases, with 7 bases spanning the gap. There are 15 residues in the CDR3. Germline loops: CDR1 MNHNS, CDR2 SASEGT. The CDR3 region has the DNA TGTGCCAGCAGTGAAGATGGCTCCTCTGGAAACACCATATATTTT. Translated: CASSEDGSSGNTIYF.

The CDR3 loop reads CASRTADGGITDTQYF. CDR3 nucleotides: TGTGCAAGTCGCACTGCGGACGGGGGGATCACAGATACGCAGTATTTT. The chain carries TRBV12-2 and TRBJ2-3; TRBD2 is the table's D call and was not checked against the DNA. TRBV12-2 is flagged as a pseudogene. CDR3 length: 16 residues.

The chain couples TRBV2 to TRBJ2-2, with a weak D call TRBD1 (5 bases). Germline V gene sequence: CDR1 SNHLY, CDR2 FYNNEI. The CDR3 covers 14 residues. V was shortened by 4 bases and J by 3 bases, with 9 bases between the two germline ends. The CDR3 DNA is TGTGCCAGCAGTGGCCAGGGTTACACCGGGGAGCTGTTTTTT. The encoded protein is CASSGQGYTGELFF.

The chain uses TRBV10-1 and TRBJ1-5, with 7 nucleotides matching TRBD1. V lost 6 bases, J lost 3 bases, and 5 bases stayed unmatched. The CDR3 runs to 14 residues. CDR1 WNHNN and CDR2 SYGVQD come from the germline V gene (reference sequence). CDR3 amino acids: CASSRGQPNQPQHF. The DNA of the CDR3 is TGCGCCAGCAGCCGGGGACAGCCCAATCAGCCCCAGCATTTT.

V is TRBV11-2 and J is TRBJ2-3; the match to TRBD2 covers 7 bases. The germline V gene encodes CDR1 SGHAT and CDR2 FQNNGV. The V and J ends lost 6 bases and 4 bases, in that order; junction bases with no gene match: 7. The CDR3 loop spans 14 amino acids. DNA of the CDR3: TGTGCCAGCAGAAGGGAGGGCTTGGCAGATACGCAGTATTTT. Protein product: CASRREGLADTQYF.

The chain employs TRBV19 and TRBJ1-1; weak D call: TRBD1 (5 bases). Germline V gene lookup returns CDR1 LNHDA and CDR2 SQIVND (reference sequence). Between the trimmed V and J ends, which lost 3 bases and 7 bases, there was a span of 12 bases. This CDR3 spans 13 amino acids. In DNA form, the CDR3 reads TGTGCCAGTAGTATGCGGGGGTTAGGTGAAGCTTTCTTT. Its protein product is CASSMRGLGEAFF.

J is TRBJ2-7 and V is TRBV13; 15 positions match TRBD2. The CDR3 is 16 amino acids. V was pared by 5 bases and J by 5 bases, with 7 bases of the junction left unmatched. Germline loops: CDR1 PRHDT, CDR2 FYEKMQ (reference sequence). The CDR3 DNA follows: TGTGCCAGCAGCACTCGGACTAGCGGGGGGGCCCACGAGCAGTACTTC. Encoded protein: CASSTRTSGGAHEQYF.

This clone was recorded only once. The CDR3 reads CATSTRGELAGELFF. The DNA for the CDR3 is TGTGCCACCAGCACCCGGGGGGAATTGGCCGGGGAGCTGTTTTTT. The chain uses TRBV24-1 and TRBJ2-2; 7 nucleotides match TRBD2. The CDR3 is 15 amino acids. Germline assignment: CDR1 KGHDR and CDR2 SFDVKD. V lost 7 bases to trimming and J lost 6 bases; unmatched junction nucleotides: 10.

A few counts support this clone. The chain uses TRBV9 and TRBJ2-5; TRBD1 aligns across 7 bases. The germline V gene has CDR1 SGDLS and CDR2 YYNGEE. The CDR3 spans 15 residues. V gave up 4 bases and J gave up 1 base; unmatched junction bases: 7. DNA of the CDR3: TGTGCCAGCAGCCCGCGACAGGGCCTCCAAGAGACCCAGTACTTC. This sequence encodes CASSPRQGLQETQYF.

The CDR3 here is CASSFSGGTDTQYF. In DNA, the CDR3 is TGTGCCAGCAGCTTTAGCGGGGGCACAGATACGCAGTATTTT. V gene TRBV5-4 combines with J gene TRBJ2-3, with 8 bases that match TRBD2. Per the germline V gene, CDR1 is SGHNT and CDR2 is YYREEE (reference sequence). The CDR3 covers 14 residues. The J segment lost 1 base and the V segment lost 2 bases, leaving 0 bases of the junction unmatched.

The V call is TRBV11-2, the J call TRBJ2-7; 8 nucleotides align to TRBD1. Trimming at V came to 5 bases and at J to 0 bases, leaving 6 bases not matched to a gene. CDR3 length equals 15 residues. Germline CDR1 and CDR2: SGHAT and FQNNGV. DNA of the CDR3: TGTGCCAGCAGCCCGGGACAGGCCTTCTCCTACGAGCAGTACTTC. It yields the protein CASSPGQAFSYEQYF.

This chain connects TRBV6-1 to TRBJ1-5; 7 bases are shared with TRBD1. Germline-derived CDR1 and CDR2 are MNHNS and SASEGT. The junction had 2 bases not matched to a gene; V was cut back by 0 bases and J by 6 bases. This CDR3 comprises 14 residues. In DNA form, the CDR3 reads TGTGCCAGCAGTGAAGCGACAGGGATTCAGCCCCAGCATTTT. Translating gives CASSEATGIQPQHF.

The chain couples TRBV6-5 to TRBJ2-3; D possibly corresponds to TRBD2 (5 bases). This CDR3 contains 15 residues. V was clipped by 7 bases and J by 2 bases, with 16 bases between them. CDR1 and CDR2 from the germline V gene are MNHEY and SVGAGI. CDR3 sequence: CASTDPGVPTDTQYF. The CDR3 nucleotides are TGTGCCAGCACGGACCCCGGGGTACCCACAGATACGCAGTATTTT.

The V gene is TRBV3-1 (or the pseudogene TRBV3-2), the J gene TRBJ2-4, with 11 bases matching TRBD1. The CDR3 runs 17 residues. In germline, CDR1 is LGHDT, CDR2 YNNKEL (reference sequence). The junction had 9 bases not matched to a gene; V was cut back by 0 bases and J by 8 bases. CDR3 sequence reads: CASSQEKDRGLRDIQYF. Here the CDR3 DNA reads TGTGCCAGCAGCCAAGAGAAGGACAGGGGGCTGCGGGACATTCAGTACTTC.

The chain joins TRBV11-3 to TRBJ2-6, with a weak D call TRBD1 (6 bases). The length of the CDR3 is 13 residues. V lost 6 bases, J lost 4 bases, and 7 bases lay in between. Germline loops: CDR1 SGHNT, CDR2 YENEEA. The CDR3 is CASRGAGANVLTF. The CDR3 nucleotides read TGTGCCAGCAGGGGGGCCGGGGCCAACGTCCTGACTTTC. Together with reference TRBV11-3 and TRBJ2-6, the CDR3 gives the full variable domain: EAGVVQSPRYKIIEKKQPVAFWCNPISGHNTLYWYLQNLGQGPELLIRYENEEAVDDSQLPKDRFSAERLKGVDSTLKIQPAELGDSAVYLCASRGAGANVLTFGAGSRLTVL.

The chain combines TRBV14 with TRBJ2-1; 8 nucleotides match TRBD1. Per the germline V gene, CDR1 is SGHDN and CDR2 is FVKESK. V was pared by 4 bases and J by 6 bases, with 8 bases of the junction left unmatched. The CDR3 loop spans 15 amino acids. The CDR3 region is CASSPWGRGLNEQFF. The CDR3 region has the DNA TGTGCCAGCAGCCCCTGGGGCAGGGGGCTCAATGAGCAGTTCTTC.